This TCR beta chain was sequenced during a study of cytomegalovirus exposure and HLA in healthy donors. The V and J ends lost 3 bases and 5 bases, in that order; junction bases with no gene match: 8. The CDR3 runs to 15 residues. Germline loops: CDR1 SEHNR, CDR2 FQNEAQ (reference sequence). 60 Vbeta and 13 Jbeta primers were used in PCR. In the authors' workflow: Roughly 10 million shared chains were among 80 million or so unique TCR beta chains counted in a later analysis. Libraries were prepared by immunoSEQ multiplex PCR; TCRdb keeps only in-frame clonotypes and omits some of them. For V, J and clone size, that table is used; D and trimming come from the DNA. The sample lists 120,000 to 150,000 clones; roughly 78% were seen once.

This chain links TRBV7-9 with TRBJ1-1, with 8 positions matching TRBD1. The sequenced material came from PBMCs. The TCR sequence derives from a man aged 35-49 years in good health and CMV-seropositive. CDR3 bases: TGTGCCAGCAGCTTTCAGGACAGGGTTAATACTGAAGCTTTCTTT. This translates into CASSFQDRVNTEAFF.